This TCR beta chain was obtained from a study of a mutant IDH1 vaccine in newly diagnosed glioma. Study at large: The study gave patients eight vaccinations in weeks 1, 3, 5, 7, 11, 15, 19, 23. Treated patients, roughly 62% male and approximately 40% female, averaged about 40 years of age. Commencement of vaccination occurred 4-6 weeks following radiotherapy alone, or concurrently with temozolomide cycles. Earlier therapy was either radiotherapy, temozolomide, or both, and most got both.

Method: immunoSEQ multiplex PCR; TCRdb's copy keeps in-frame clones and lacks some. The data contain around 30,000 clones, less than 90% of them singletons. CDR1 is MGHRA and CDR2 is YSYEKL in the germline V gene. The CDR3 covers 16 residues. Trimming removed 4 bases from V and 0 bases from J, with 10 bases in between. As regards this clone: Its antigen is undetermined.

Time point specified: week 23, last vaccination. Vaccine doses each comprised 300 ug of mutant IDH1 20-mer peptide, with topical imiquimod. This sequence joins TRBV4-1 and TRBJ2-6, with D tentatively TRBD1 (5 bases). The sequence was collected from a woman aged 18-29 years with glioma. Sequenced material: PBMCs, taken from a glioma patient whose treatment included an IDH1 peptide vaccine. The CDR3 sequence: CASSPTDSSGANVLTF. The CDR3 region has the DNA TGCGCCAGCAGCCCTACTGACAGCTCTGGGGCCAACGTCCTGACTTTC.